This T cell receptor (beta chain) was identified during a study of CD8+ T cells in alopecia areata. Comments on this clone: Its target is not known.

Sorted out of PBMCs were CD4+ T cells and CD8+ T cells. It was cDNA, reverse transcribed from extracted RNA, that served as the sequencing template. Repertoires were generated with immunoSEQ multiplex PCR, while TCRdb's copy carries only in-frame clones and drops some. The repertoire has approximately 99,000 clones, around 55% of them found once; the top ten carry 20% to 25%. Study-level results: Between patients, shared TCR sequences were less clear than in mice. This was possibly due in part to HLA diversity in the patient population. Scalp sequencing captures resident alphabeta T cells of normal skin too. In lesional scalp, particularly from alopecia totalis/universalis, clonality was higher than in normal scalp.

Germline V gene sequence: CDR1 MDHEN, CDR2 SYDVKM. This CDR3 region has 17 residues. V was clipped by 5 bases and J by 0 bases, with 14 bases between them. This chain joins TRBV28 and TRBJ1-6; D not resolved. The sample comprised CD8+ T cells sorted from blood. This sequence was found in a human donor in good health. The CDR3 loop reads CASSPLDTSSYNSPLHF. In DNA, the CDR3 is TGTGCCAGCAGTCCATTAGACACGAGCTCCTATAATTCACCCCTCCACTTT.